The sequence of this T cell receptor (beta chain) was determined in a study of vaccination effects on CD4 cells after COVID-19. Study as a whole: After around 2 million PBMC were placed in each well, they were cultured with approximately 10 IU/ml IL-2 and approximately 9.6 ug/ml peptides.

For this clone: Its target is unknown.

Trimming cost V 8 bases and J 4 bases; bases outside gene matches: 4. The CDR3 runs 12 residues. Germline V gene data show CDR1 as SGHTA and CDR2 as FQGTGA. Clones were read by immunoSEQ multiplex PCR, and TCRdb kept only the in-frame ones, dropping some. This sample has about 50,000 clones, with roughly 80% found just once. Scientists isolated CD4+ T cells after an approximately 10-day culture period ended. Vaccine recipients lacked prior SARS-CoV-2 infection and had negative nucleocapsid antibodies. This chain links TRBV7-3 with TRBJ1-2, with 7 bases lining up with TRBD1. The specimen was CD4+ T cells from PBMCs cultured without peptide, collected before COVID-19 vaccination. This TCR was recovered from a human donor who received a COVID-19 vaccine. The CDR3 is CASGNRGYGYTF. The DNA of the CDR3 is TGTGCCAGCGGAAACAGGGGCTATGGCTACACCTTC.